The 30 T cell receptor beta chains listed next were all sequenced from one sample in a study of cytomegalovirus exposure and HLA in healthy donors. PCR used 60 Vbeta primers and 13 Jbeta primers. The table came from immunoSEQ multiplex PCR; TCRdb's copy has only in-frame clones and leaves some out. Of about 120,000 clones detected, about three quarters appear once; the ten largest clones hold around 2.7%. Sequencing was performed on PBMCs. The receptors derive from a woman aged 35 to 49 in good health and CMV-seropositive.

This clone was counted a few times. The J gene is TRBJ1-5, the V gene TRBV6-1, with TRBD1 identical over 8 bases. Germline loops: CDR1 MNHNS, CDR2 SASEGT. The CDR3 runs 15 residues. V shed 10 bases and J 5 bases; nucleotides not matched to a gene: 13. As DNA, the CDR3 is TGTGCCACCCTCCGGGACAGGACGGGACATCAGCCCCAGCATTTT. Translating gives CATLRDRTGHQPQHF.

The chain couples TRBV29-1 to TRBJ1-3, with unresolved D. CDR1 and CDR2 from the germline V gene are SQVTM and ANQGSEA. This CDR3 has 12 amino acids. V was shortened by 5 bases and J by 2 bases, with 7 bases between the two germline ends. The DNA for the CDR3 is TGCAGCGTTCGGGGAACTGGAAACACCATATATTTT. As protein: CSVRGTGNTIYF.

The rearrangement joins TRBV27 to TRBJ2-5, with 8 positions matching TRBD1. The DNA end is a closer match to TRBJ2-7, so the J assignment may be wrong. There are 15 residues in the CDR3. Germline V gene data show CDR1 as MNHEY and CDR2 as SMNVEV (reference sequence). In nucleotides, the CDR3 is TGTGCCAGCAGGCCCGACAGGGGATATTCCTACGAGCAGTACTTC. It specifies CASRPDRGYSYEQYF.

The chain recombines TRBV30 with TRBJ1-3, with a tentative D call TRBD1 (6 bases). CDR3 length equals 12 residues. V shed 7 bases and J shed 2 bases, with 9 bases lying between them. The germline V gene has CDR1 GTSNPN and CDR2 SVGIG (reference sequence). This chain's CDR3 is CASKGAGNTIYF. For the CDR3, the DNA is TGTGCCTCGAAGGGGGCTGGAAACACCATATATTTT.

The chain combines TRBV6-1 with TRBJ2-2, with TRBD2 matching over 9 bases. Trimming at V came to 4 bases and at J to 4 bases, leaving 7 bases not matched to a gene. The germline CDR1 and CDR2 sequences are MNHNS and SASEGT. CDR3 length: 16 amino acids. CDR3 loop: CASSGASGAITGELFF. The CDR3 bases are TGTGCCAGCAGTGGGGCTAGCGGGGCGATCACCGGGGAGCTGTTTTTT.

CDR3 sequence reads: CASKSYSGANVLTF. The CDR3 DNA is TGTGCCAGCAAGAGTTACTCTGGGGCCAACGTCCTGACTTTC. The rearrangement links TRBV2 to TRBJ2-6; unclear D gene. This CDR3 contains 14 residues. From germline, CDR1 is SNHLY and CDR2 FYNNEI. Trimming removed 7 bases from V and 0 bases from J, with 7 bases in between. Full variable domain (rest looked up from reference TRBV2 and TRBJ2-6): EPEVTQTPSHQVTQMGQEVILRCVPISNHLYFYWYRQILGQKVEFLVSFYNNEISEKSEIFDDQFSVERPDGSNFTLKIRSTKLEDSAMYFCASKSYSGANVLTFGAGSRLTVL.

This clone was seen a handful of times. V and J are TRBV5-6 and TRBJ2-5; 7 bases are a match to TRBD1. Looked up from germline, CDR1 is SGHDT and CDR2 is YYEEEE. J lost 1 base, V lost 5 bases, and 8 bases had no gene match. The CDR3 is 15 amino acids. The CDR3 spells CASSPGTVVQETQYF. The CDR3 coding sequence is TGTGCCAGCAGTCCCGGGACAGTCGTCCAAGAGACCCAGTACTTC.

Note on this clone: The same CDR3 also results from other DNA sequences found in this sample. This sequence joins TRBV30 and TRBJ1-6, with D hard to call. CDR3 length equals 13 residues. With 3 bases removed from V and 9 bases from J, the gap between germline ends came to 12 bases. The germline gives CDR1 GTSNPN, CDR2 SVGIG (reference sequence). The CDR3 DNA reads as TGTGCCTGGAGCACTACGCGGGTTTCACCCCTCCACTTT. It is translated as CAWSTTRVSPLHF.

This chain uses TRBV9 with TRBJ2-3; the match to TRBD2 covers 8 bases. The length of the CDR3 is 16 residues. Trimming cost V 0 bases and J 4 bases; bases outside gene matches: 7. Germline V lookup: CDR1 SGDLS, CDR2 YYNGEE. CDR3 sequence: CASSVGIAGRADTQYF. CDR3 coding DNA: TGTGCCAGCAGCGTAGGTATAGCGGGAAGGGCAGATACGCAGTATTTT.

The chain combines TRBV9 with TRBJ1-1; no clear D gene. The germline V gene encodes CDR1 SGDLS and CDR2 YYNGEE. The V and J ends lost 1 base and 3 bases respectively, with 4 bases between them. CDR3 length: 12 amino acids. The CDR3 spells CASSVRDTEAFF. CDR3 sequence (DNA): TGTGCCAGCAGCGTACGAGACACTGAAGCTTTCTTT.

This clone was counted a few times. V is TRBV5-1 and J is TRBJ1-1, with D perhaps TRBD1 (5 bases). Germline CDR1 SGHRS, CDR2 YFSETQ. V lost 4 bases and J lost 1, with 14 bases in between. The CDR3 totals 15 residues. The CDR3 loop is CASSPQSGANTEAFF. The CDR3 DNA reads as TGCGCCAGCAGCCCCCAAAGTGGGGCGAACACTGAAGCTTTCTTT.

V and J are TRBV5-1 and TRBJ1-4; 7 nucleotides match TRBD1. CDR3 length equals 15 residues. V trimming: 0 bases; J trimming: 3 bases; junction bases outside the gene matches: 2. Germline CDR1 is SGHRS and CDR2 is YFSETQ. CDR3 nucleotides: TGCGCCAGCAGCTTGGTGCAGGGGGCTAATGAAAAACTGTTTTTT. It is translated as CASSLVQGANEKLFF.

The J gene is TRBJ1-2, the V gene TRBV4-3, with a weak D call TRBD1 (5 bases). The V gene lost 0 bases and the J gene lost 3 bases, with 17 bases spanning the gap. The CDR3 totals 17 residues. Germline CDR1 LGHNA, CDR2 YSLEER. DNA of the CDR3: TGCGCCAGCAGCCAAGATGCTGGGAATGGAGGGGACTATGGCTACACCTTC. Translating it yields CASSQDAGNGGDYGYTF.

CDR3 in amino acids: CSVRDRVSHEQYF. DNA of the CDR3: TGCAGCGTCCGGGACAGGGTTTCCCACGAGCAGTACTTC. The chain is built from TRBV29-1 and TRBJ2-7, with 9 bases that match TRBD1. V lost 6 bases and J lost 5; bases outside the gene matches: 8. The CDR3 spans 13 residues. The germline gives CDR1 SQVTM, CDR2 ANQGSEA.

This clone was seen a handful of times. The chain is built from TRBV19 and TRBJ1-2, with D possibly TRBD1 on 5 matching bases. V was pared by 6 bases and J by 4 bases, with 21 bases between. This CDR3 comprises 16 residues. Germline V gene sequence: CDR1 LNHDA, CDR2 SQIVND (reference sequence). The CDR3 nucleotides are TGTGCCAGTAGCCCATCCCAGGGTAACATCGCCTATGGCTACACCTTC. Its protein is CASSPSQGNIAYGYTF.

This clone was detected once. The CDR3 spells CAWRIRDRRSPLHF. The CDR3 bases are TGTGCCTGGAGGATCCGGGACAGGAGGTCACCCCTCCACTTT. This chain uses TRBV30 with TRBJ1-6, with 8 bases matching TRBD1. The length of the CDR3 is 14 residues. V was clipped by 3 bases and J by 10 bases; unmatched bases: 8. CDR1 and CDR2 (germline): GTSNPN, SVGIG (reference sequence).

The rearrangement uses TRBV6-1 and TRBJ1-2, with a tentative D call TRBD1 (5 bases). CDR3 length equals 14 residues. The ends were cut back, 1 base at V and 6 bases at J, with 12 bases in the middle. The germline gives CDR1 MNHNS, CDR2 SASEGT. The CDR3 bases are TGTGCCAGCAGTGAAGTGCGCAGGGATGATGGCTACACCTTC. Encoded protein: CASSEVRRDDGYTF.

This clone has a single count. The CDR3 reads CASSERGGEQFF. CDR3 bases: TGTGCCAGCAGCGAAAGAGGTGGAGAGCAGTTCTTC. This chain joins TRBV6-4 and TRBJ2-1; D is unresolved. CDR3 length: 12 amino acids. Trimming shortened V by 6 bases and J by 10 bases, and 13 bases separated the two germline ends. Germline-derived CDR1 and CDR2 are MRHNA and SNTAGT.

The V and J genes are TRBV19 and TRBJ2-5; the match to TRBD1 covers 7 bases. The V gene's germline CDR1 is LNHDA and CDR2 SQIVND (reference sequence). With 3 bases clipped from V and 2 bases from J, the junction kept 3 bases outside the gene matches. The CDR3 is 14 residues long. CDR3 nucleotides: TGTGCCAGTAGTATGGGACAGAGGCAAGAGACCCAGTACTTC. Translated: CASSMGQRQETQYF.

This clone was recorded once. The chain uses TRBV15 and TRBJ2-7, with 8 bases that match TRBD1. The CDR3 length is 12 residues. Germline V gives CDR1 LNHNV, CDR2 YYDKDF (reference sequence). The ends lost 4 bases at V and 6 bases at J; junction bases unmatched: 2. DNA of the CDR3: TGTGCCACCAGCAAGGACAGGGCCGAGCAGTACTTC. This gives the protein CATSKDRAEQYF.

The table lists this clone with a count of one. The chain couples TRBV4-2 to TRBJ1-1; D is possibly TRBD1 (5 bases). V shed 5 bases and J shed 1 base, with 8 bases lying between them. The CDR3 spans 13 residues. Per the germline V gene, CDR1 is LGHNA and CDR2 is YNFKEQ. The CDR3 here is CASSRTGNTEAFF. CDR3 bases: TGTGCCAGCAGCAGAACAGGGAACACTGAAGCTTTCTTT.

The V call is TRBV7-2, the J call TRBJ2-5; TRBD2 matches 8 bases. The CDR3 extends over 16 amino acids. V shed 4 bases and J 7 bases; nucleotides not matched to a gene: 14. The germline CDR1 and CDR2 sequences are SGHTA and FQGNSA. The CDR3 nucleotides are TGTGCCAGCAGCTCCAGGTCGGGGGGGGCCATCGGGACCCAGTACTTC. Its protein is CASSSRSGGAIGTQYF.

The chain joins TRBV4-1 to TRBJ2-7; D perhaps matches TRBD2 (7 bases). The V end lost 0 bases, the J end lost 4 bases, and 16 bases lay between the germline ends. Germline V gives CDR1 MGHRA, CDR2 YSYEKL. The length of the CDR3 is 16 residues. CDR3 DNA sequence: TGCGCCAGCAGCCAAGATGGGAGGGGGGGCTATTACGAGCAGTACTTC. Its translation is CASSQDGRGGYYEQYF.

The V and J genes are TRBV5-6 and TRBJ2-5, with 7 bases identical to TRBD1. Germline CDR1 reads SGHDT; CDR2 reads YYEEEE. V was clipped by 4 bases and J by 1 base; unmatched bases: 4. The CDR3 has 14 residues. The CDR3 protein is CASSATGTQETQYF. CDR3 nucleotide sequence: TGTGCCAGCAGCGCGACAGGGACCCAAGAGACCCAGTACTTC.

This sequence joins TRBV25-1 and TRBJ2-4; 11 bases match TRBD1. Germline loops: CDR1 MGHDK, CDR2 SYGVNS. J gave up 6 bases and V 7 bases, and 5 bases lay outside the gene matches. This CDR3 spans 14 amino acids. In nucleotides, the CDR3 is TGTGCCAGCAACCCGGGACAGGGGGTAAACATTCAGTACTTC. Translating gives CASNPGQGVNIQYF. Supplemented by reference TRBV25-1 and TRBJ2-4, the full variable domain reads EADIYQTPRYLVIGTGKKITLECSQTMGHDKMYWYQQDPGMELHLIHYSYGVNSTEKGDLSSESTVSRIRTEHFPLTLESARPSHTSQYLCASNPGQGVNIQYFGAGTRLSVL.

The chain joins TRBV19 to TRBJ1-2, with a weak D call TRBD1 (6 bases). The germline V gene has CDR1 LNHDA and CDR2 SQIVND (reference sequence). This CDR3 is 13 amino acids long. The V end was cut by 6 bases, the J end by 1 base, with 9 bases between. CDR3 nucleotides: TGTGCCAGTAGCCCAGGGGTTAACTATGGCTACACCTTC. This sequence encodes CASSPGVNYGYTF. Looking up the rest from reference TRBV19 and TRBJ1-2 gives the full variable domain: DGGITQSPKYLFRKEGQNVTLSCEQNLNHDAMYWYRQDPGQGLRLIYYSQIVNDFQKGDIAEGYSVSREKKESFPLTVTSAQKNPTAFYLCASSPGVNYGYTFGSGTRLTVV.

This chain uses TRBV7-9 with TRBJ2-5, with TRBD1 matching 8 bases. The DNA matches TRBJ2-7 better at its end, which makes the J call doubtful. CDR1 SEHNR and CDR2 FQNEAQ come from the germline V gene (reference sequence). This CDR3 is built from 14 residues. The CDR3 sequence: CASSHGQGLYEQYF. CDR3 coding DNA: TGTGCCAGCAGCCATGGACAGGGTCTCTACGAGCAGTACTTC.

This chain joins TRBV28 and TRBJ1-4; a weak D match, TRBD1 (5 bases). This CDR3 has 12 residues. Germline V gene sequence: CDR1 MDHEN, CDR2 SYDVKM. Deletions cut 4 bases from V and 7 bases from J, with 7 bases between. The CDR3 region has the DNA TGTGCCAGCAGTTCAGGGATTGAAAAACTGTTTTTT. Translating gives CASSSGIEKLFF.

This sequence joins TRBV4-3 and TRBJ2-3; 8 nucleotides agree with TRBD2. The CDR3 consists of 15 residues. The V gene's germline CDR1 is LGHNA and CDR2 YSLEER. The ends lost 3 bases at V and 3 bases at J; junction bases unmatched: 5. The CDR3 region is CASSQELAETDTQYF. The CDR3 DNA reads TGCGCCAGCAGCCAGGAACTAGCGGAAACAGATACGCAGTATTTT.

In the case of this clone: Other DNA variants within this sample encode the same CDR3. The chain joins TRBV11-1 to TRBJ1-1; 7 bases are a match to TRBD1. Germline lookup yields CDR1 SGHAT and CDR2 FQDESV (reference sequence). The CDR3 is 14 amino acids. The ends lost 5 bases at V and 1 base at J; junction bases unmatched: 4. CDR3 nucleotide sequence: TGTGCCAGCAGCCCGGACAGGTCGAACACTGAAGCTTTCTTT. It codes for CASSPDRSNTEAFF.